These 2 T cell receptor beta chains share one sample of origin, sequenced in a study of T cell responses to AZD1222 COVID-19 vaccine. Clones were sequenced by immunoSEQ multiplex PCR, and TCRdb holds only the in-frame ones, with some missing. Of more than 110,000 clones listed, over 90% are singletons. Sequencing used peripheral blood, obtained on day 0 of AZD1222 vaccination. The receptors here all came from an adult in good health.

This clone was observed a handful of times. The chain has TRBV5-1 and TRBJ2-7; the D call may be TRBD1 or TRBD2 (5 bases each). The length of the CDR3 is 15 residues. The germline V gene has CDR1 SGHRS and CDR2 YFSETQ. V dropped 0 bases and J dropped 0 bases, with 10 bases sitting between them. CDR3 nucleotides: TGCGCCAGCAGCTTGGCCGGGACGGTCTCCTACGAGCAGTACTTC. This gives the protein CASSLAGTVSYEQYF.

This rearrangement joins TRBV20-1 to TRBJ2-1, with 7 nucleotides matching TRBD2. The CDR3 has 13 residues. J lost 5 bases, V lost 3 bases, and 4 bases had no gene match. Germline V gene lookup returns CDR1 DFQATT and CDR2 SNEGSKA (reference sequence). The CDR3 loop reads CSASASGDNEQFF. In DNA form, the CDR3 reads TGCAGTGCTAGTGCTAGCGGAGACAATGAGCAGTTCTTC.